These 10 T cell receptor beta chains share one sample of origin, sequenced in a study of response to subunit inactivated influenza vaccine. One entry per CDR3 protein results from TCRdb running MiXCR on the RT-PCR reads. This table holds some 550,000 distinct CDR3 sequences, approximately 22% found once. This sample also belongs to another study, concerning T cells expressing NK-cell markers. In that study: Generation of TCR beta cDNA was performed by 5'RACE template switching incorporating UMIs.

The sample was CD4+ T cells sorted from PBMCs, taken roughly 13 days after vaccination. These receptors were taken from a man in his fifties who received an inactivated influenza vaccine.

This clonotype was counted only a few times. This rearrangement joins TRBV7-8 to TRBJ2-1; 10 bases agree with TRBD2. Germline CDR1 SGHVS, CDR2 FQNEAQ. Trimming took 5 bases from V and 8 from J; bases not matched to a gene: 12. The CDR3 loop spans 16 amino acids. DNA for the CDR3: TGTGCCAGCAGCACCGAAGCGGGAGGGGGTAGGTATGAGCAGTTCTTC. It specifies CASSTEAGGGRYEQFF. Combining the CDR3 with reference TRBV7-8 and TRBJ2-1 gives the whole variable domain GAGVSQSPRYKVAKRGQDVALRCDPISGHVSLFWYQQALGQGPEFLTYFQNEAQLDKSGLPSDRFFAERPEGSVSTLKIQRTQQEDSAVYLCASSTEAGGGRYEQFFGPGTRLTVL.

As to this clonotype: One end of the junction fails to match germline, which may point to a read error. The gene calls are TRBV5-5 and TRBJ2-7, with D maybe TRBD1 (7 bases). This CDR3 has 17 amino acids. Per germline, CDR1 SGHKS and CDR2 YYEKEE (reference sequence). This CDR3 reads CASSLGGDRQSLYQQYF. The CDR3, as DNA: TGTGCCAGCAGCTTGGGGGGGGACAGACAGAGTCTCTACCAGCAGTACTTC. Based on the CDR3 plus reference TRBV5-5 and TRBJ2-7, the full variable domain is DAGVTQSPTHLIKTRGQQVTLRCSPISGHKSVSWYQQVLGQGPQFIFQYYEKEERGRGNFPDRFSARQFPNYSSELNVNALLLGDSALYLCASSLGGDRQSLYQQYFGPGTRLTVT.

This clonotype occurred a few times. The chain employs TRBV7-6 and TRBJ2-2; D not resolved. With 3 bases removed from V and 6 bases from J, the gap between germline ends came to 14 bases. The CDR3 has 15 residues. Per germline, CDR1 SGHVS and CDR2 FNYEAQ. This chain's CDR3 is CASSFHPLAAGELFF. DNA for the CDR3: TGTGCCAGCAGCTTCCATCCCCTGGCGGCCGGGGAGCTGTTTTTT.

This clonotype was counted a single time. The conserved phenylalanine or tryptophan normally closing the CDR3 is absent here, so this likely arose from a read error. The chain couples TRBV12-3 or TRBV12-4 to TRBJ2-7, with TRBD2 matching over 8 bases. This CDR3 region has 15 residues. The ends lost 6 bases at V and 0 bases at J; junction bases unmatched: 7. CDR3 amino acids: CASSTGTRSSYEQYL. The CDR3 nucleotides are TGTGCCAGCAGCACCGGGACTAGATCCTCCTACGAGCAGTACCTC.

This clonotype was counted at least ten times. V and J are TRBV12-3 or TRBV12-4 and TRBJ2-1; 10 bases align to TRBD1. The CDR3 is 15 amino acids. Germline trimming cut 6 bases from V and 7 bases from J; bases unmatched to any gene: 9. Here the CDR3 reads CASSNLGTGVNEQFF. DNA of the CDR3: TGTGCCAGCAGCAATTTAGGGACAGGGGTAAATGAGCAGTTCTTC.

This clonotype was observed a handful of times. V gene TRBV7-9 combines with J gene TRBJ2-3; 9 bases agree with TRBD2. CDR3 length: 16 residues. Germline V gene sequence: CDR1 SEHNR, CDR2 FQNEAQ (reference sequence). Trimming at V came to 2 bases and at J to 4 bases, leaving 7 bases not matched to a gene. The CDR3 reads CASSLRAGGGADTQYF. The CDR3 bases are TGTGCCAGCAGCTTAAGAGCGGGAGGCGGCGCAGATACGCAGTATTTT.

This chain uses TRBV5-1 with TRBJ2-3; the match to TRBD2 covers 9 bases. The trim removed 1 base at V and 4 bases at J, leaving 7 bases unmatched. The CDR3 contains 16 residues. The germline gives CDR1 SGHRS, CDR2 YFSETQ. This chain's CDR3 is CASSLSFSGGSDTQYF. DNA for the CDR3: TGCGCCAGCAGCTTGTCGTTTAGCGGGGGATCAGATACGCAGTATTTT.

This clonotype was counted between two and nine times. V is TRBV20-1 and J is TRBJ1-2; D call uncertain. Germline CDR1 DFQATT, CDR2 SNEGSKA (reference sequence). With 7 bases removed from V and 7 bases from J, the gap between germline ends came to 25 bases. The CDR3 is 15 residues long. The CDR3 region is CSGSTKSPLLGGYTF. The CDR3 nucleotides are TGCAGTGGTAGTACGAAATCGCCGCTTTTGGGTGGCTACACCTTC.

The chain couples TRBV3-1 to TRBJ1-6, with 9 bases identical to TRBD1. Germline assignment: CDR1 LGHDT and CDR2 YNNKEL (reference sequence). The CDR3 runs to 16 residues. V was clipped by 3 bases and J by 8 bases; unmatched bases: 8. The CDR3 DNA sequence: TGTGCCAGCAGCCAGACAGGGGGGAACTCGTATTCACCCCTCCACTTT. It is translated as CASSQTGGNSYSPLHF.

The J gene is TRBJ2-3, the V gene TRBV5-1; 15 positions match TRBD2. The germline V gene encodes CDR1 SGHRS and CDR2 YFSETQ. V was pared by 4 bases and J by 4 bases, with 7 bases of the junction left unmatched. The CDR3 has 17 amino acids. The CDR3 region is CASSPGTSGRFPDTQYF. CDR3 nucleotide sequence: TGCGCCAGCAGCCCCGGGACTAGCGGGAGGTTCCCAGATACGCAGTATTTT.